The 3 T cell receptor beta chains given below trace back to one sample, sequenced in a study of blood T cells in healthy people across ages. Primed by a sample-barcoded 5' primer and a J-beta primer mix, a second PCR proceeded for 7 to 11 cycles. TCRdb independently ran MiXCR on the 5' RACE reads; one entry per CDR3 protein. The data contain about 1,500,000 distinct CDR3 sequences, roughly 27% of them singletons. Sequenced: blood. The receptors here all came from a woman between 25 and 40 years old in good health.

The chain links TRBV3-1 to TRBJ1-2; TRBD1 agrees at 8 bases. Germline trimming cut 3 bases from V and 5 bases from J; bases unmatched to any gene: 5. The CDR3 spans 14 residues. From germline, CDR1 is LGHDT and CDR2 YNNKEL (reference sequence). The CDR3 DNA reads TGTGCCAGCAGCCACACAGGGGGAAGATATGGCTACACCTTC. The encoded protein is CASSHTGGRYGYTF.

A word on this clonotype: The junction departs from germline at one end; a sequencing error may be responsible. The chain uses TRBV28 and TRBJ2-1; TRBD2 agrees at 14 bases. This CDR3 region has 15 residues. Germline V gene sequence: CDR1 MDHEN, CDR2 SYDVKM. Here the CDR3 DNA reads TGTACCAGCAGTCAGACTAGCGGGGGGGCCAATGGGCAGTTCTTC. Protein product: CTSSQTSGGANGQFF.

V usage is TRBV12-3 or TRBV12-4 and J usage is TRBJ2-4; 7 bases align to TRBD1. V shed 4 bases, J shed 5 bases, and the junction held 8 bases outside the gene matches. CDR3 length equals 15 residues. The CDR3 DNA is TGTGCCAGCAGTTCCTCACAGGGGCTCCAAAACATTCAGTACTTC. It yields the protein CASSSSQGLQNIQYF.